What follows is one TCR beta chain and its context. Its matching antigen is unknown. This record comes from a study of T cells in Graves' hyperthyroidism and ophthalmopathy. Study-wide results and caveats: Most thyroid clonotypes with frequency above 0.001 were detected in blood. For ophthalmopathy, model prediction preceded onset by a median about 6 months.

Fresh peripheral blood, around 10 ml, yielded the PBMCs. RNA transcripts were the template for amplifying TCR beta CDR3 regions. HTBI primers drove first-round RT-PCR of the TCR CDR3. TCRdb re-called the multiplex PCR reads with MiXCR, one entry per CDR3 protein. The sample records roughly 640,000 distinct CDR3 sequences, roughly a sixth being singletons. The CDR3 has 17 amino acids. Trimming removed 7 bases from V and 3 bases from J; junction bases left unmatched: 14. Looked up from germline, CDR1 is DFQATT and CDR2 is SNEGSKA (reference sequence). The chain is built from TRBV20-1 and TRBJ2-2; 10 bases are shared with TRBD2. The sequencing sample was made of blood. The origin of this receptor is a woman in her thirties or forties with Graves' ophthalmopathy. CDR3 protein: CSVPLAGVFKDTGELFF. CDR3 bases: TGCAGTGTTCCCCTAGCGGGAGTGTTTAAGGACACCGGGGAGCTGTTTTTT.